This T cell receptor (beta chain) was captured by sequencing in a study of blood T cell repertoires in COVID-19. Study information: In each case, the material was cDNA or gDNA derived from T cells, B-cell-depleted T cells, or PBMCs.

TCRdb's table, derived via immunoSEQ multiplex PCR, lists solely in-frame clones and lacks some. The sample lists under 150,000 clones, 75% to 90% occurring once. Germline V gene sequence: CDR1 KGHSH, CDR2 LQKENI. Trimming stripped 5 bases from V and 10 bases from J, with 15 bases between. The CDR3 runs to 13 residues. The clonotype was recovered from a woman aged 40 to 50 with acute or convalescent COVID-19. The genes are TRBV18 and TRBJ1-5, with D uncertain. The sample comprised peripheral blood. For the CDR3, the DNA is TGTGCCAGCTCATCGTCACATGATATTCCCCAGCATTTT. Its protein is CASSSSHDIPQHF.